This T cell receptor (beta chain) was obtained from a study of blood T cell repertoires in COVID-19. Overall study: Sites across the United States, Italy and Spain contributed samples from acute and convalescent COVID-19.

The CDR3 totals 15 residues. CDR1 and CDR2 from the germline V gene are MDHEN and SYDVKM. Clones were sequenced by immunoSEQ multiplex PCR, and TCRdb holds only the in-frame ones, with some missing. The sample comprises approximately 74,000 clones, approximately 81% of which are singletons, and 4% to 5.5% rests with the top ten. This chain joins TRBV28 and TRBJ1-4, with 8 bases that match TRBD1. Input material: peripheral blood. This receptor was obtained from an elderly woman with active or convalescent COVID-19. The CDR3 reads CATDRGRGSDEKLFF. The CDR3 DNA reads TGTGCTACCGACAGGGGCAGAGGTAGTGATGAAAAACTGTTTTTT.